A single sample gave rise to the 30 T cell receptor beta chains below, sequenced in a study of blood T cell repertoires in COVID-19 (TCRdb year 2020). The library was made by the immunoSEQ multiplex PCR assay. The table was pulled from immuneACCESS by TCRdb, which kept in-frame rearrangements only. Such tables lose some clones; where checked, under half of the loss comes from unresolved V genes, and the rest has no known cause. The sample records 350,000 to 400,000 clones, 87% of which are singletons. Of the sample, 1.5% to 2% falls within the top ten clones. Sequencing was done on a sample of PBMCs or T cells enriched from blood (not recorded which). All receptors come from a man aged 40-49 years in a cohort exposed to, infected with or recovered from COVID-19 (not recorded which).

The chain recombines TRBV30 with TRBJ1-1; D remains unclear. In germline, CDR1 is GTSNPN, CDR2 SVGIG (reference sequence). Trimming removed 2 bases at V and 8 bases at J, with 9 bases between. The CDR3 length is 11 residues. The CDR3 DNA is TGTGCCTGGAGTTGGGAGAGGGAAGCTTTCTTT. Protein: CAWSWEREAFF.

The chain has TRBV19 and TRBJ1-5, with D possibly TRBD1 on 5 matching bases. There are 14 residues in the CDR3. V lost 4 bases and J lost 4, with 11 bases in between. The germline V gene encodes CDR1 LNHDA and CDR2 SQIVND (reference sequence). This CDR3 is CASSTPGLNQPQHF. The CDR3 bases are TGTGCCAGTAGTACTCCGGGACTAAATCAGCCCCAGCATTTT. The full variable domain, in which reference TRBV19 and TRBJ1-5 provide the parts outside the CDR3, is DGGITQSPKYLFRKEGQNVTLSCEQNLNHDAMYWYRQDPGQGLRLIYYSQIVNDFQKGDIAEGYSVSREKKESFPLTVTSAQKNPTAFYLCASSTPGLNQPQHFGDGTRLSIL.

The V and J genes are TRBV27 and TRBJ1-2, with D possibly matching TRBD1 (5 bases). V lost 8 bases, J lost 4 bases, and 14 bases lay in between. The CDR3 length is 13 residues. CDR1 MNHEY and CDR2 SMNVEV come from the germline V gene (reference sequence). CDR3 sequence reads: CASAQGISYGYTF. The CDR3 region has the DNA TGTGCCAGCGCCCAGGGCATCAGCTATGGCTACACCTTC.

This sequence joins TRBV7-9 and TRBJ2-7, with 9 bases aligning to TRBD1. The CDR3 runs to 14 residues. Germline CDR1 reads SEHNR; CDR2 reads FQNEAQ (reference sequence). J gave up 2 bases and V 5 bases, and 4 bases lay outside the gene matches. DNA of the CDR3: TGTGCCAGCAGCGCCGGGACAGGGACCTACGAGCAGTACTTC. It is translated as CASSAGTGTYEQYF. Combining the CDR3 with reference TRBV7-9 and TRBJ2-7 gives the whole variable domain DTGVSQNPRHKITKRGQNVTFRCDPISEHNRLYWYRQTLGQGPEFLTYFQNEAQLEKSRLLSDRFSAERPKGSFSTLEIQRTEQGDSAMYLCASSAGTGTYEQYFGPGTRLTVT.

This clone was seen only once. The rearrangement uses TRBV18 and TRBJ1-3, with a weak D call TRBD1 (6 bases). Germline loops: CDR1 KGHSH, CDR2 LQKENI. The CDR3 totals 17 residues. Trimming removed 3 bases from V and 1 base from J, with 16 bases in between. This chain's CDR3 is CASSPGSTGRSGNTIYF. In nucleotides, the CDR3 is TGTGCCAGCTCACCGGGTTCGACAGGACGGTCTGGAAACACCATATATTTT.

V is TRBV5-1 and J is TRBJ2-5, with 14 bases that match TRBD2. The CDR3 loop spans 16 amino acids. V lost 2 bases, J lost 2 bases, and 2 bases stayed unmatched. Looked up from germline, CDR1 is SGHRS and CDR2 is YFSETQ. The CDR3 protein is CASSFGTSGSQETQYF. The CDR3, as DNA: TGCGCCAGCAGCTTCGGGACTAGCGGGAGTCAAGAGACCCAGTACTTC. The whole variable domain, filled in from reference TRBV5-1 and TRBJ2-5, reads KAGVTQTPRYLIKTRGQQVTLSCSPISGHRSVSWYQQTPGQGLQFLFEYFSETQRNKGNFPGRFSGRQFSNSRSEMNVSTLELGDSALYLCASSFGTSGSQETQYFGPGTRLLVL.

The chain is built from TRBV11-2 and TRBJ1-1; D not resolved. CDR1 and CDR2 (germline): SGHAT, FQNNGV. The CDR3 contains 13 residues. Deletions cut 4 bases from V and 5 bases from J, with 11 bases between. Here the CDR3 DNA reads TGTGCCAGCAGCTCCCCCTACGGGACTGAAGCTTTCTTT. Residues: CASSSPYGTEAFF.

V and J are TRBV18 and TRBJ2-2, with D perhaps matching TRBD2 (6 bases). This CDR3 contains 17 residues. V lost 6 bases and J lost 2, with 19 bases in between. Germline V lookup: CDR1 KGHSH, CDR2 LQKENI. The CDR3 loop reads CASSPFPGLLNTGELFF. The CDR3 DNA follows: TGTGCCAGCTCCCCGTTCCCGGGACTTCTCAACACCGGGGAGCTGTTTTTT.

The rearrangement uses TRBV30 and TRBJ1-3, with D maybe TRBD1 (5 bases). The CDR3 has 13 residues. Per the germline V gene, CDR1 is GTSNPN and CDR2 is SVGIG (reference sequence). Trimming took off 4 bases at V and 4 bases at J, with 11 bases between the two ends. Here the CDR3 reads CAWTGSSGNTIYF. The CDR3 DNA reads TGTGCCTGGACAGGGTCGTCAGGAAACACCATATATTTT.

The V and J genes are TRBV5-4 and TRBJ1-6, with a tentative D call TRBD1 (6 bases). This CDR3 has 15 amino acids. Trimming left V 2 bases short and J 10 bases short, with 16 bases between. Germline CDR1 reads SGHNT; CDR2 reads YYREEE (reference sequence). The CDR3 bases are TGTGCCAGCAGCTTTTCGGTGGGGGCACGATCACCCCTCCACTTT. This sequence encodes CASSFSVGARSPLHF.

The chain uses TRBV6-5 and TRBJ2-1, with 9 bases that match TRBD1. V was clipped by 6 bases and J by 5 bases; unmatched bases: 5. Germline V gene lookup returns CDR1 MNHEY and CDR2 SVGAGI. The CDR3 covers 14 residues. CDR3 amino acids: CASSRDRVNNEQFF. The DNA for the CDR3 is TGTGCCAGCAGCCGGGACAGGGTAAACAATGAGCAGTTCTTC.

The chain has TRBV12-3 or TRBV12-4 and TRBJ2-7; 11 bases match TRBD2. The CDR3 runs 13 residues. V was pared by 6 bases and J by 6 bases, with 4 bases of the junction left unmatched. In DNA, the CDR3 is TGTGCCAGCAGACGAGGGACTAGCGGCGAGCAGTACTTC. Encoded protein: CASRRGTSGEQYF.

The chain is built from TRBV19 and TRBJ2-7, with 7 bases aligning to TRBD1. The junction had 7 bases not matched to a gene; V was cut back by 6 bases and J by 5 bases. This CDR3 spans 13 amino acids. Germline CDR1 LNHDA, CDR2 SQIVND (reference sequence). The CDR3 sequence is CASRTTGLDEQYF. CDR3 bases: TGTGCCAGTAGAACGACAGGGTTGGACGAGCAGTACTTC.

In nucleotides, the CDR3 is TGTGCCAGCAGTTTCGGGACAGCGAATGAAAAACTGTTTTTT. Translated, it gives CASSFGTANEKLFF. The chain is built from TRBV28 and TRBJ1-4, with 7 bases matching TRBD1. Losses at the gene ends were 3 bases for V and 5 bases for J; bases not matched to a gene: 3. This CDR3 is 14 amino acids long. The germline V gene encodes CDR1 MDHEN and CDR2 SYDVKM.

The sample holds one count of this clone. V usage is TRBV27 and J usage is TRBJ2-1; 14 bases map to TRBD2. Trimming at V came to 3 bases and at J to 1 base, leaving 5 bases not matched to a gene. The CDR3 is 18 amino acids. Germline lookup yields CDR1 MNHEY and CDR2 SMNVEV (reference sequence). CDR3 protein: CASSLRLAGGWSYNEQFF. CDR3 nucleotides: TGTGCCAGCAGTTTGCGACTAGCGGGAGGGTGGTCCTACAATGAGCAGTTCTTC.

The rearrangement uses TRBV18 and TRBJ2-1; D call uncertain. Germline V lookup: CDR1 KGHSH, CDR2 LQKENI. The V end lost 0 bases, the J end lost 1 base, and 7 bases lay between the germline ends. This CDR3 comprises 15 residues. For the CDR3, the DNA is TGTGCCAGCTCACCACCCGTTCCTTCCTACAATGAGCAGTTCTTC. Translating gives CASSPPVPSYNEQFF.

The chain is built from TRBV5-1 and TRBJ2-5; unclear D gene. CDR1 is SGHRS and CDR2 is YFSETQ in the germline V gene. This CDR3 is 14 amino acids long. Trimming cost V 0 bases and J 0 bases, with 6 bases left between them. The CDR3 sequence: CASSLDHNQETQYF. CDR3 nucleotide sequence: TGCGCCAGCAGCTTGGATCACAACCAAGAGACCCAGTACTTC.

The V call is TRBV18, the J call TRBJ1-1; 8 bases agree with TRBD1. This CDR3 spans 16 amino acids. Losses at the gene ends were 3 bases for V and 3 bases for J; bases not matched to a gene: 9. From germline, CDR1 is KGHSH and CDR2 LQKENI. CDR3 DNA sequence: TGTGCCAGCTCACCGCCAGGGGGCGTGGCGGACACTGAAGCTTTCTTT. Translated, it gives CASSPPGGVADTEAFF.

The chain links TRBV7-9 to TRBJ1-2; 9 bases fit TRBD1. Trimming took 1 base from V and 7 from J; bases not matched to a gene: 4. The CDR3 has 14 amino acids. Germline loops: CDR1 SEHNR, CDR2 FQNEAQ (reference sequence). Here the CDR3 DNA reads TGTGCCAGCAGCTTAGGACAGGGGGTCGGTGGCTACACCTTC. Translated, it gives CASSLGQGVGGYTF.

This chain links TRBV6-5 with TRBJ1-5; TRBD1 agrees at 7 bases. This CDR3 comprises 14 residues. Germline assignment: CDR1 MNHEY and CDR2 SVGAGI. Germline trimming cut 5 bases from V and 1 base from J; bases unmatched to any gene: 2. For the CDR3, the DNA is TGTGCCAGCAGTCACAGGGGAAGCAATCAGCCCCAGCATTTT. It is translated as CASSHRGSNQPQHF.

With respect to this clone: Other DNA sequences in this specimen translate into the identical CDR3. The genes are TRBV6-5 and TRBJ1-3; no clear D gene. The V and J ends lost 5 bases and 4 bases respectively, with 3 bases between them. Germline CDR1 and CDR2: MNHEY and SVGAGI. The CDR3 extends over 11 amino acids. The CDR3 coding sequence is TGTGCCAGCAGTCAGGGAAACACCATATATTTT. It codes for CASSQGNTIYF.

This sequence joins TRBV5-1 and TRBJ2-2, with D perhaps TRBD1 (6 bases). V was clipped by 3 bases and J by 4 bases, with 13 bases between them. Germline V gene sequence: CDR1 SGHRS, CDR2 YFSETQ. The CDR3 loop spans 15 amino acids. Here the CDR3 reads CASSWTDSSTGELFF. Here the CDR3 DNA reads TGCGCCAGCAGCTGGACAGATTCGAGCACCGGGGAGCTGTTTTTT.

In this sample, this clone turned up once. The chain uses TRBV5-1 and TRBJ2-1; 8 nucleotides match TRBD1. The CDR3 contains 14 residues. V was pared by 4 bases and J by 3 bases, with 3 bases of the junction left unmatched. Germline CDR1 SGHRS, CDR2 YFSETQ. The CDR3 is CASSQTGDYNEQFF. CDR3 coding DNA: TGCGCCAGCAGCCAGACAGGGGACTACAATGAGCAGTTCTTC.

This clone has a handful of counts. The chain recombines TRBV28 with TRBJ2-3, with D possibly TRBD2 on 5 matching bases. The V end lost 6 bases, the J end lost 0 bases, and 10 bases lay between the germline ends. Germline assignment: CDR1 MDHEN and CDR2 SYDVKM. The CDR3 totals 14 residues. The CDR3: CASSRRISTDTQYF. Here the CDR3 DNA reads TGTGCCAGCAGCCGGAGGATCAGCACAGATACGCAGTATTTT.

J is TRBJ1-4 and V is TRBV7-9, with a tentative D call TRBD1 (6 bases). CDR1 is SEHNR, CDR2 FQNEAQ, per germline (reference sequence). The CDR3 runs to 13 residues. Trimming cost V 5 bases and J 8 bases, with 12 bases left between them. In DNA form, the CDR3 reads TGTGCCAGCAGCCACGACAGGACAGAAAAACTGTTTTTT. Protein: CASSHDRTEKLFF.

The V call is TRBV2, the J call TRBJ2-5; 7 bases are shared with TRBD2. The V segment lost 8 bases and the J segment 2 bases; nucleotides outside the gene matches: 5. Germline V gene data show CDR1 as SNHLY and CDR2 as FYNNEI. The CDR3 runs 13 residues. Here the CDR3 reads CASPGLTQETQYF. In DNA form, the CDR3 reads TGTGCCAGCCCGGGACTAACTCAAGAGACCCAGTACTTC. Full variable domain (missing parts from reference TRBV2 and TRBJ2-5): EPEVTQTPSHQVTQMGQEVILRCVPISNHLYFYWYRQILGQKVEFLVSFYNNEISEKSEIFDDQFSVERPDGSNFTLKIRSTKLEDSAMYFCASPGLTQETQYFGPGTRLLVL.

CDR3 region: CASWESAFSGRAPETQYF. The CDR3 nucleotides are TGCGCCAGCTGGGAATCGGCGTTTAGCGGGAGGGCCCCGGAGACCCAGTACTTC. The gene calls are TRBV5-1 and TRBJ2-5; TRBD2 matches 11 bases. CDR1 and CDR2 (germline): SGHRS, YFSETQ. The V segment lost 7 bases and the J segment 5 bases; nucleotides outside the gene matches: 19. CDR3 size: 18 residues. The full variable domain, with the rest looked up from reference TRBV5-1 and TRBJ2-5, is KAGVTQTPRYLIKTRGQQVTLSCSPISGHRSVSWYQQTPGQGLQFLFEYFSETQRNKGNFPGRFSGRQFSNSRSEMNVSTLELGDSALYLCASWESAFSGRAPETQYFGPGTRLLVL.

CDR3 DNA sequence: TGTGCCAGCTCCCCAAGCGGAGCGAACACCGGGGAGCTGTTTTTT. Protein product: CASSPSGANTGELFF. This chain joins TRBV18 and TRBJ2-2; the D gene is possibly TRBD2 (5 bases). Germline values: CDR1 KGHSH, CDR2 LQKENI. Trimming removed 6 bases from V and 0 bases from J, with 11 bases in between. This CDR3 region has 15 residues.

The genes are TRBV30 and TRBJ1-4; D remains ambiguous. The length of the CDR3 is 14 residues. Deletions cut 3 bases from V and 8 bases from J, with 16 bases between. Germline CDR1 GTSNPN, CDR2 SVGIG (reference sequence). The CDR3: CAWRAQHGREKLFF. The CDR3 coding sequence is TGTGCCTGGAGAGCACAGCATGGTCGAGAAAAACTGTTTTTT.

In nucleotides, the CDR3 is TGTGCCAGCAGCGCAGAATTCACTGAAGCTTTCTTT. It encodes CASSAEFTEAFF. The chain combines TRBV2 with TRBJ1-1, with D uncertain. V was pared by 6 bases and J by 4 bases, with 9 bases between. The germline gives CDR1 SNHLY, CDR2 FYNNEI. The length of the CDR3 is 12 residues.